The present T cell receptor beta chain was sequenced within a study of beta chain features in type 1 diabetes. Overall study: Age, gender and cell yields were similar between patients and healthy donors. The study, taken as a whole, reports: Across all four CD4+ subsets, people with type 1 diabetes showed modestly shorter TCRB CDR3s.

This clone showed up just a few times. Antigen unknown. Sequencing targeted expressed TCRB transcripts, as all isolated RNA had been reverse transcribed. Clones were read by immunoSEQ multiplex PCR, and TCRdb kept only the in-frame ones, dropping some. The table shows around 50,000 clones, with just under 45% occurring only once. The germline V gene encodes CDR1 SGHTA and CDR2 FQGTGA. V shed 0 bases, J shed 5 bases, and the junction held 13 bases outside the gene matches. This CDR3 spans 19 amino acids. The clonotype originates from a man aged 25-40 years with type 1 diabetes. The sample taken for sequencing was stem cell memory CD4+ T cells from blood. The rearrangement links TRBV7-3 to TRBJ2-1; 10 nucleotides agree with TRBD2. CDR3 protein: CASSLTGRASGSADNEQFF. The CDR3 DNA reads as TGTGCCAGCAGCTTAACGGGTAGGGCTAGCGGGAGCGCGGACAATGAGCAGTTCTTC.